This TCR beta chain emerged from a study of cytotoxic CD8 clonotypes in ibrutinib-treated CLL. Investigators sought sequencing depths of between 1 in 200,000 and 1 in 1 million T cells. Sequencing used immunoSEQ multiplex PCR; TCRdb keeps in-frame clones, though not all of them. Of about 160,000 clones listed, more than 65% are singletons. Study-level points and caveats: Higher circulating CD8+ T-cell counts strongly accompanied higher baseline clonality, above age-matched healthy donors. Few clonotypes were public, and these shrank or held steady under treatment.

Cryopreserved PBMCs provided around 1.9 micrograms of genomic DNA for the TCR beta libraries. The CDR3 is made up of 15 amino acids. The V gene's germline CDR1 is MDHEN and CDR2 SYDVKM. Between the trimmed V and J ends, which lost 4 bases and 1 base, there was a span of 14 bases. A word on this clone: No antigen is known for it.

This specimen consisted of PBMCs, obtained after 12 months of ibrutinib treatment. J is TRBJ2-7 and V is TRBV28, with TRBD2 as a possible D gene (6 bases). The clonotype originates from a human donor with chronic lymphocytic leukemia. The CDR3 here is CASSSPGLPSYEQYF. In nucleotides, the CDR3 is TGTGCCAGCAGTTCTCCGGGACTCCCATCCTACGAGCAGTACTTC.